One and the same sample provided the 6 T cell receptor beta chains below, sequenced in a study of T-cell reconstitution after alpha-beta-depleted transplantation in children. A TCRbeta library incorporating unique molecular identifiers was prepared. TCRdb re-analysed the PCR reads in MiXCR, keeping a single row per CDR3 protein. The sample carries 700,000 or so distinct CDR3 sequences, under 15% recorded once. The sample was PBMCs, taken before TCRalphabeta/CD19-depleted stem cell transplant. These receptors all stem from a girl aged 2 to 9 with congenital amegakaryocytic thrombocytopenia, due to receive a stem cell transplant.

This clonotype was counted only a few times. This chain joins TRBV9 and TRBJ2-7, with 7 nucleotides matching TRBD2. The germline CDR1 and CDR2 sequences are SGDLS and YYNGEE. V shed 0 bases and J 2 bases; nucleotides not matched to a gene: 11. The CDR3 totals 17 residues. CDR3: CASSVGLAGTQAYEQYF. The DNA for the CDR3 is TGTGCCAGCAGCGTAGGTTTAGCGGGCACTCAGGCCTACGAGCAGTACTTC. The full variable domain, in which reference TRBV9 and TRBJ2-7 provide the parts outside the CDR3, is DSGVTQTPKHLITATGQRVTLRCSPRSGDLSVYWYQQSLDQGLQFLIQYYNGEERAKGNILERFSAQQFPDLHSELNLSSLELGDSALYFCASSVGLAGTQAYEQYFGPGTRLTVT.

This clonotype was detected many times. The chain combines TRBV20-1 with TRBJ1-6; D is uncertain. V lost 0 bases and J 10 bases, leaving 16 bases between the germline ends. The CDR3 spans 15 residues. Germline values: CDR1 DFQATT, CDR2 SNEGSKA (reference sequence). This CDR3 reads CSARDSVTLESPLHF. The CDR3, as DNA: TGCAGTGCTAGAGATTCGGTCACTCTAGAGTCACCCCTCCACTTT.

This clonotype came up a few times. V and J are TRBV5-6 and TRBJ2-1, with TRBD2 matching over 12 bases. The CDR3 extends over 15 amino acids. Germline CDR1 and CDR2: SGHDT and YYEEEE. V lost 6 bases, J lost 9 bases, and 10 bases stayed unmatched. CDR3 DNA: TGTGCCAGCATCCTAGCGGGAGGGCCTTCGTCTGAGCAGTTCTTC. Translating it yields CASILAGGPSSEQFF. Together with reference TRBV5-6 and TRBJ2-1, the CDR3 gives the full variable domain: DAGVTQSPTHLIKTRGQQVTLRCSPKSGHDTVSWYQQALGQGPQFIFQYYEEEERQRGNFPDRFSGHQFPNYSSELNVNALLLGDSALYLCASILAGGPSSEQFFGPGTRLTVL.

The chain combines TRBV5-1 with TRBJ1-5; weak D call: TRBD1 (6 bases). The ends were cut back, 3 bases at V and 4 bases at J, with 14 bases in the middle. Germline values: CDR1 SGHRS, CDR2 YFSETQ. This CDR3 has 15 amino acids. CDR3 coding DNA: TGCGCCAGCAGCTCGAATGGGGGCGCGAATCAGCCCCAGCATTTT. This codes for CASSSNGGANQPQHF.

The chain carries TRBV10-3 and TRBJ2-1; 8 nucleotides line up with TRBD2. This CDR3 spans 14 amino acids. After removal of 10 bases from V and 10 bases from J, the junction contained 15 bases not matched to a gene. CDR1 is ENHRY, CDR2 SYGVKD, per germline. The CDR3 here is CATTGGARFGEQFF. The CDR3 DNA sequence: TGTGCCACCACGGGAGGGGCTCGGTTTGGAGAGCAGTTCTTC.

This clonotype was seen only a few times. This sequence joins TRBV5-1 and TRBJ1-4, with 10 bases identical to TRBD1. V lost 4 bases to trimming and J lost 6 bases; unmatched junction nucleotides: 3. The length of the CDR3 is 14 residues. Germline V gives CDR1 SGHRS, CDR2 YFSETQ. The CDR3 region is CASSKGQGDEKLFF. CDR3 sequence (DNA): TGCGCCAGCAGCAAAGGACAGGGGGATGAAAAACTGTTTTTT.